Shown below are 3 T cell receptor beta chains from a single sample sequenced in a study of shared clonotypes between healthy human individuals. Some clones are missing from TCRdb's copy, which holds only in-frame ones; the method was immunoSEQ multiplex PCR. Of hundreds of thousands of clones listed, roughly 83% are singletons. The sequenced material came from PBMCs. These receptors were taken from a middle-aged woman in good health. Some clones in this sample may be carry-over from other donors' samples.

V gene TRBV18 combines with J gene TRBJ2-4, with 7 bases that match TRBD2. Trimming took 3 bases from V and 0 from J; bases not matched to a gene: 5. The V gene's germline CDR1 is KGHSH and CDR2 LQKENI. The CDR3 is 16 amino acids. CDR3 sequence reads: CASSPGLAVAKNIQYF. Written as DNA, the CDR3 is TGTGCCAGCTCACCGGGCCTAGCGGTAGCCAAAAACATTCAGTACTTC.

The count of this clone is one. CDR3 DNA: TGTGCCAGCAGGGGACAGGTTACGCAGTATTTT. Encoded protein: CASRGQVTQYF. The rearrangement joins TRBV27 to TRBJ2-3; 8 positions match TRBD1. The CDR3 extends over 11 amino acids. The ends lost 6 bases at V and 8 bases at J; junction bases unmatched: 1. In germline, CDR1 is MNHEY, CDR2 SMNVEV (reference sequence).

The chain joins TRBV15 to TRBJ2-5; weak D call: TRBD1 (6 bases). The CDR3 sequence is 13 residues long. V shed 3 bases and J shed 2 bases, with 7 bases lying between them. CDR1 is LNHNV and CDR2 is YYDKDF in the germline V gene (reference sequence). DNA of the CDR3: TGTGCCACCAGCAGGGACAGACAAGAGACCCAGTACTTC. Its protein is CATSRDRQETQYF. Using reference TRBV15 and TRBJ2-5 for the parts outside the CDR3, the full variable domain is DAMVIQNPRYQVTQFGKPVTLSCSQTLNHNVMYWYQQKSSQAPKLLFHYYDKDFNNEADTPDNFQSRRPNTSFCFLDIRSPGLGDTAMYLCATSRDRQETQYFGPGTRLLVL.